The present entry profiles one T cell receptor beta chain with its context. TCRdb keeps only in-frame clones here, not all; method: immunoSEQ multiplex PCR. The sample has approximately 250,000 clones; approximately 85% are singletons. This entry comes from a study of blood T cell repertoires in COVID-19. Across the study: PBMCs, B-cell-depleted T cells, or T cells provided the cDNA or gDNA that made up the material.

In Seattle, patients joined the study during active infection and were tracked longitudinally. This TCR was sampled from a man in his forties or fifties with COVID-19, enrolled during active disease. Sequences were obtained from peripheral blood.

The CDR3, as DNA: TGTGCCATCAGTGAGGCGACAGGGACTTTAGGCTACACCTTC. Protein: CAISEATGTLGYTF. The chain is built from TRBV10-3 and TRBJ1-2; the match to TRBD1 covers 7 bases. Trimming at V came to 2 bases and at J to 8 bases, leaving 8 bases not matched to a gene. CDR1 is ENHRY, CDR2 SYGVKD, per germline. The CDR3 covers 14 residues.